This T cell receptor (beta chain) was observed in a study of blood T cell repertoires in COVID-19. Cohorts were based on clinical histories the participants reported. Germline-derived CDR1 and CDR2 are KGHSH and LQKENI. The V end lost 2 bases, the J end lost 5 bases, and 10 bases lay between the germline ends. The CDR3 totals 13 residues. Clones were sequenced by immunoSEQ multiplex PCR, and TCRdb holds only the in-frame ones, with some missing. The sample has over 130,000 clones, nearly 80% seen once. The sequence derives from a woman aged 45-59 years who had recovered from COVID-19. The sequenced sample consisted of PBMCs or T cells enriched from blood (not recorded which). The chain carries TRBV18 and TRBJ2-7; TRBD2 might be the D (6 bases). The CDR3 loop reads CASSPSGRNEQYF. The CDR3 DNA follows: TGTGCCAGCTCACCAAGTGGGAGGAACGAGCAGTACTTC.